This TCR beta chain appears in the sequencing data of a study of blood T cell repertoires in COVID-19. About the research overall: Material from acute and convalescent COVID-19 was sourced from the United States, Italy and Spain. Nucleic acid was either cDNA or gDNA, and it came from T cells, B-cell-depleted T cells, or PBMCs.

The V end lost 3 bases, the J end lost 5 bases, and 18 bases lay between the germline ends. This CDR3 is 17 amino acids long. CDR1 and CDR2 from the germline V gene are SGHRS and YFSETQ. Original handling: Researchers report that nucleated cell counts were estimated from reference gene primer amplification. Some clones are missing from TCRdb's copy, which holds only in-frame ones; the method was immunoSEQ multiplex PCR. The DNA gave D and trimming, while V, J and clone size come from that table. The top ten hold about 11% of the sample, which has over 130,000 clones, more than 80% seen once. The rearrangement links TRBV5-1 to TRBJ1-6, with a tentative D call TRBD1 (6 bases). The specimen was peripheral blood. This sequence originates from a woman of 80 years or more with acute or convalescent COVID-19. The CDR3 protein is CASSSGVPGGDNSPLHF. In DNA form, the CDR3 reads TGCGCCAGCAGCTCCGGGGTTCCGGGGGGCGATAATTCACCCCTCCACTTT.